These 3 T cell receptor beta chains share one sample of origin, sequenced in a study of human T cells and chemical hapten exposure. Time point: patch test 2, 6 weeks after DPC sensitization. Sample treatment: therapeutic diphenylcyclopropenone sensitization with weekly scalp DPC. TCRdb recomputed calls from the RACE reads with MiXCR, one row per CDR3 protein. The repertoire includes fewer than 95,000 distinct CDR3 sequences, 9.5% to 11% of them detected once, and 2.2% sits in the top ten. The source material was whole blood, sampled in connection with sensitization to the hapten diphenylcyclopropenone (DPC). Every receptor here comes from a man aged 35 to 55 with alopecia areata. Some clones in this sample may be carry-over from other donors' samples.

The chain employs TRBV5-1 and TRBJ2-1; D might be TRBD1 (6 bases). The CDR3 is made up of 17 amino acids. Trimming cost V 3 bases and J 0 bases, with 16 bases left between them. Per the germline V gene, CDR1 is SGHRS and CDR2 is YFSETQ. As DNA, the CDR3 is TGCGCCAGCAGCTCGATCACAGGGTTTTCCTCCTACAATGAGCAGTTCTTC. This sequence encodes CASSSITGFSSYNEQFF.

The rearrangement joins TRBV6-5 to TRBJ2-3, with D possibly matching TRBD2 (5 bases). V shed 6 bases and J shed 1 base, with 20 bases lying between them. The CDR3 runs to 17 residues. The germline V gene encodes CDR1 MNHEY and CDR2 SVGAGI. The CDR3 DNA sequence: TGTGCCAGCAGCCCGGGAAAACTCGGCCACGGCACAGATACGCAGTATTTT. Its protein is CASSPGKLGHGTDTQYF.

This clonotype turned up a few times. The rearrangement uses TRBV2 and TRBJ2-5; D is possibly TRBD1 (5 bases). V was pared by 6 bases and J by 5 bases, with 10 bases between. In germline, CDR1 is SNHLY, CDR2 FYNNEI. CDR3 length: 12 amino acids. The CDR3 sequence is CASRRGFETQYF. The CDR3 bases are TGTGCCAGCAGAAGGGGTTTTGAGACCCAGTACTTC.